Sequencing of this T cell receptor beta chain was carried out in a study of beta chain features in type 1 diabetes. About this clone: Antigen: not known.

Isolated RNA was reverse transcribed in full, so expressed TCRB transcripts were sequenced. Sequencing was performed with immunoSEQ multiplex PCR; in TCRdb, only in-frame clones are kept and a portion is missing. In the table there are a few hundred thousand clones, 20% to 25% of which are singletons. The CDR3 has 14 residues. Per germline, CDR1 MGHDK and CDR2 SYGVNS. J lost 1 base, V lost 4 bases, and 1 base had no gene match. Whole-study findings and limits: The study found fewer insertions and more deletions at VDJ junctions in type 1 diabetes patients. Moderately but significantly shorter TCRB CDR3s were found in Type 1 diabetes patients in all four CD4+ subsets.

The sequenced sample consisted of naive CD4+ T cells from blood. The TCR originated in a woman in her 30s with type 1 diabetes. This chain connects TRBV25-1 to TRBJ2-5; TRBD2 matches at 9 bases. CDR3 sequence reads: CASSVREGQETQYF. The CDR3, as DNA: TGTGCCAGCAGTGTGCGGGAGGGCCAAGAGACCCAGTACTTC.